The sequence of this TCR beta chain was determined in a study of STAT5B mutations in CD4+ large granular lymphocyte leukemia. This clone was seen once. Its target is not known. Notes on the study in general: Compared with healthy controls (2/35), patient top clones favored TRBV06 (8/27). Main leukemic clonotypes were patient-specific, but around 25% appeared at low frequency elsewhere. Patient CD4-sorted repertoires stayed more clonal than healthy ones after leukemic-clone removal.

Controls came from buffy coats of healthy blood donors. This table comes from immunoSEQ multiplex PCR, and its TCRdb copy is limited to in-frame clones, with some not included. The table shows roughly 30,000 clones, with around 80% occurring only once. V lost 4 bases and J lost 4, with 17 bases in between. Per the germline V gene, CDR1 is SGHNT and CDR2 is YYREEE (reference sequence). The CDR3 has 15 amino acids. The sequenced sample was CD4+ T cells from blood buffy coats. This chain joins TRBV5-4 and TRBJ1-2; a possible D gene is TRBD1 (6 bases). The receptor was isolated from a human donor in good health. CDR3 sequence (DNA): TGTGCCAGCAGCGATGGTGGGGGGCGCGTCTATGGCTACACCTTC. This sequence encodes CASSDGGGRVYGYTF.